The 20 T cell receptor beta chains in this list originate from one sample, sequenced in a study of T-cell reconstitution after alpha-beta-depleted transplantation in children (dated by TCRdb to 2016 to 2017). What this sample's treatment or condition label stands for: allogeneic hematopoietic cell transplantation with graft depleted of TCRalphabeta T cells and CD19 B cells. Library preparation used PCR. TCRdb shows the sequencer as Illumina HiSeq 2500. TCR libraries were prepared with molecular barcoding, using unique molecular identifiers to normalize TCRbeta repertoire quantification. TCRdb itself trimmed the public reads at Q25 with fastp, ran MiXCR and retained productive beta chains. Every CDR3 protein is listed once, alongside the most common genes and DNA of its rows. In this sample the table shows about 440,000 distinct CDR3 sequences, 43% of which occur a single time. Under 35% of the sample is taken by the ten largest.

The source material was PBMCs, sampled before TCRalphabeta/CD19-depleted stem cell transplant. These receptors all come from a girl aged 2-10 years with aplastic anemia, due to receive a stem cell transplant.

This clonotype has ten or more counts. V and J are TRBV11-2 and TRBJ2-1, with 7 bases matching TRBD2. J gave up 9 bases and V 4 bases, and 3 bases lay outside the gene matches. In germline, CDR1 is SGHAT, CDR2 FQNNGV. The CDR3 runs 12 residues. This chain's CDR3 is CASSSTSVEQFF. CDR3 DNA: TGTGCCAGCAGCTCCACTAGCGTTGAGCAGTTCTTC.

CDR3 sequence reads: CSAGDTGGSVQPQHF. The CDR3 DNA sequence: TGCAGTGCTGGGGATACAGGGGGCTCGGTTCAGCCCCAGCATTTT. The gene calls are TRBV20-1 and TRBJ1-5, with 9 bases matching TRBD1. Germline lookup yields CDR1 DFQATT and CDR2 SNEGSKA (reference sequence). Losses at the gene ends were 5 bases for V and 6 bases for J; bases not matched to a gene: 11. CDR3 length equals 15 residues.

This clonotype was counted ten times or more. The V gene is TRBV20-1, the J gene TRBJ1-2; D is unclear. The CDR3 extends over 13 amino acids. Germline CDR1 reads DFQATT; CDR2 reads SNEGSKA (reference sequence). V was cut by 2 bases and J by 8 bases, with 15 bases left in between. CDR3 nucleotide sequence: TGCAGTGCTAGACCTGATGCCCGCGGGGGCTACACCTTC. Protein: CSARPDARGGYTF.

The chain links TRBV5-4 to TRBJ2-1; D is unresolved. The V end lost 1 base, the J end lost 4 bases, and 6 bases lay between the germline ends. This CDR3 contains 13 residues. From germline, CDR1 is SGHNT and CDR2 YYREEE (reference sequence). DNA of the CDR3: TGTGCCAGCAGCTTGTTACCGTACAATGAGCAGTTCTTC. It is translated as CASSLLPYNEQFF.

The genes are TRBV7-9 and TRBJ2-4, with D uncertain. The germline V gene encodes CDR1 SEHNR and CDR2 FQNEAQ (reference sequence). The CDR3 consists of 12 residues. Trimming removed 2 bases from V and 8 bases from J, with 7 bases in between. Here the CDR3 DNA reads TGTGCCAGCAGCTTACCCGGACACATTCAGTACTTC. Protein sequence: CASSLPGHIQYF.

This rearrangement joins TRBV18 to TRBJ2-7; TRBD1 aligns across 7 bases. Germline V gene lookup returns CDR1 KGHSH and CDR2 LQKENI. The V segment lost 6 bases and the J segment 9 bases; nucleotides outside the gene matches: 5. CDR3 length equals 11 residues. CDR3 sequence reads: CASSPGTAQYF. CDR3 bases: TGTGCCAGCTCTCCCGGGACAGCGCAGTACTTC. Together with reference TRBV18 and TRBJ2-7, the CDR3 gives the full variable domain: NAGVMQNPRHLVRRRGQEARLRCSPMKGHSHVYWYRQLPEEGLKFMVYLQKENIIDESGMPKERFSAEFPKEGPSILRIQQVVRGDSAAYFCASSPGTAQYFGPGTRLTVT.

This clonotype has just a few counts. This chain links TRBV7-9 with TRBJ2-7; D not resolved. The CDR3 length is 11 residues. The germline gives CDR1 SEHNR, CDR2 FQNEAQ (reference sequence). V was clipped by 5 bases and J by 3 bases, with 5 bases between them. Written as DNA, the CDR3 is TGTGCCAGCAGCAAGAACTACGAGCAGTACTTC. Translating gives CASSKNYEQYF.

The chain carries TRBV25-1 and TRBJ2-1, with D possibly matching TRBD1 (6 bases). Germline loops: CDR1 MGHDK, CDR2 SYGVNS. This CDR3 region has 13 residues. V lost 2 bases and J 8 bases, leaving 10 bases between the germline ends. In nucleotides, the CDR3 is TGTGCCAGCAGTGAAGGGGGCCGGGATGAGCAGTTCTTC. Protein sequence: CASSEGGRDEQFF.

The chain has TRBV20-1 and TRBJ2-1, with 7 bases lining up with TRBD2. Germline V lookup: CDR1 DFQATT, CDR2 SNEGSKA (reference sequence). Germline trimming cut 1 base from V and 4 bases from J; bases unmatched to any gene: 13. This CDR3 has 17 residues. This CDR3 reads CSARGGGSSYIYNEQFF. As DNA, the CDR3 is TGCAGTGCTAGAGGGGGGGGTAGCTCATATATATACAATGAGCAGTTCTTC.

In DNA form, the CDR3 reads TGTGCCAGCAGCAGCCCCTATGGCTACACCTTC. Amino acid sequence: CASSSPYGYTF. J is TRBJ1-2 and V is TRBV12-3 or TRBV12-4, with D hard to call. V was clipped by 6 bases and J by 4 bases, with 6 bases between them. This CDR3 is 11 amino acids long.

This rearrangement joins TRBV5-4 to TRBJ1-4; no clear D gene. The CDR3 is 14 amino acids. The V and J ends lost 4 bases and 6 bases respectively, with 13 bases between them. Germline V lookup: CDR1 SGHNT, CDR2 YYREEE (reference sequence). The CDR3 protein is CASSGWGDYEKLFF. In nucleotides, the CDR3 is TGTGCCAGCAGCGGGTGGGGAGACTATGAAAAACTGTTTTTT.

This clonotype appeared many times. The genes are TRBV4-2 and TRBJ2-2; the match to TRBD2 covers 10 bases. V dropped 7 bases and J dropped 5; count of bases not matched to a gene: 4. Germline assignment: CDR1 LGHNA and CDR2 YNFKEQ. The CDR3 extends over 14 amino acids. CDR3 sequence: CASKPSGRTGELFF. The CDR3 DNA follows: TGTGCCAGCAAGCCTAGCGGGAGAACCGGGGAGCTGTTTTTT.

This clonotype was picked up many times. The V call is TRBV5-1, the J call TRBJ2-7, with D unresolved. This CDR3 comprises 14 residues. Trimming left V 4 bases short and J 3 bases short, with 14 bases between. Germline V CDR1 and CDR2: SGHRS, YFSETQ. CDR3 sequence: CASSPPTSFYEQYF. The CDR3 DNA follows: TGCGCCAGCAGCCCTCCGACCAGCTTCTACGAGCAGTACTTC.

V and J are TRBV6-5 and TRBJ2-3; TRBD2 matches at 7 bases. The CDR3 consists of 15 residues. CDR1 and CDR2 from the germline V gene are MNHEY and SVGAGI. V lost 4 bases and J lost 3; bases outside the gene matches: 7. The CDR3 coding sequence is TGTGCCAGCAGTTTAGGGGAGGGAATGACAGATACGCAGTATTTT. Translated: CASSLGEGMTDTQYF.

There are many counts of this clonotype. The genes are TRBV5-1 and TRBJ2-1; no definite D call. CDR1 is SGHRS and CDR2 is YFSETQ in the germline V gene. Trimming removed 4 bases from V and 0 bases from J, with 11 bases in between. The CDR3 consists of 15 residues. The CDR3 protein is CASSLTASSYNEQFF. CDR3 DNA sequence: TGCGCCAGCAGCCTTACAGCGAGCTCCTACAATGAGCAGTTCTTC.

This clonotype was picked up one time. The junction differs from germline at one of its ends, possibly a read error. The chain joins TRBV7-7 to TRBJ2-1; 8 nucleotides match TRBD2. The CDR3 is 17 residues long. Germline CDR1 and CDR2: SSHAT and FNYEAQ (reference sequence). CDR3 nucleotide sequence: TGTGCCAGCAGCCCGGAACTAGCGGAACGCTCCTACGATGAGCAGTTCTTC. Its translation: CASSPELAERSYDEQFF.

The V and J genes are TRBV5-1 and TRBJ2-3; D possibly corresponds to TRBD2 (5 bases). The CDR3 runs to 14 residues. V dropped 4 bases and J dropped 5 bases, with 14 bases sitting between them. Germline V gene lookup returns CDR1 SGHRS and CDR2 YFSETQ. CDR3 region: CASSPRPRGDTQYF. In DNA, the CDR3 is TGCGCCAGCAGCCCGCGTCCCCGGGGAGATACGCAGTATTTT.

The chain carries TRBV20-1 and TRBJ1-5; D is possibly TRBD1 (6 bases). CDR3 length equals 14 residues. Germline V gene lookup returns CDR1 DFQATT and CDR2 SNEGSKA (reference sequence). V lost 3 bases and J 2 bases, leaving 11 bases between the germline ends. CDR3 in amino acids: CSASGRQGNQPQHF. The CDR3 DNA is TGCAGTGCTAGCGGCCGACAGGGCAATCAGCCCCAGCATTTT.

In this sample, this clonotype turned up once. The rearrangement joins TRBV15 to TRBJ2-1; 7 bases are a match to TRBD2. The CDR3 spans 15 residues. The V gene end was trimmed by 3 bases and the J gene end by 9 bases; junction bases not matched to a gene: 11. Germline V gene lookup returns CDR1 LNHNV and CDR2 YYDKDF (reference sequence). The CDR3 nucleotides read TGTGCCACCAGCAGGGGACTACCGGGAGAGAGTGAGCAGTTCTTC. It encodes CATSRGLPGESEQFF. The full variable domain, its missing parts supplied by reference TRBV15 and TRBJ2-1, is DAMVIQNPRYQVTQFGKPVTLSCSQTLNHNVMYWYQQKSSQAPKLLFHYYDKDFNNEADTPDNFQSRRPNTSFCFLDIRSPGLGDTAMYLCATSRGLPGESEQFFGPGTRLTVL.

This clonotype was seen more than once but under ten times. The gene calls are TRBV6-5 and TRBJ2-6; D is uncertain. V dropped 6 bases and J dropped 4 bases, with 4 bases sitting between them. CDR1 is MNHEY and CDR2 is SVGAGI in the germline V gene. This CDR3 has 12 amino acids. This CDR3 reads CASSRGANVLTF. The CDR3 coding sequence is TGTGCCAGCAGCAGGGGGGCCAACGTCCTGACTTTC.